This T cell receptor beta chain was identified in a study of sequential checkpoint blockade in melanoma. Turning to the study itself: TCRbeta immunosequencing was performed on DNA from roughly 90 pretreatment melanoma tumor samples. Approximately 20 patients had tumor biopsies before treatment and at week 13.

Germline V gene lookup returns CDR1 MDHEN and CDR2 SYDVKM. CDR3 length: 14 residues. V was pared by 2 bases and J by 0 bases, with 7 bases between. Of note for this clone: Its target is not known.

Study-wide points: Clinical benefit was about 30 times likelier when tumor T-cell fraction and clonality increased.

Method: immunoSEQ multiplex PCR; TCRdb's copy keeps in-frame clones and lacks some. The table lists under 2,500 clones, 15% of them singletons. Noted treatment: randomized to nivolumab then ipilimumab (arm A) or the reverse (arm B). The chain has TRBV28 and TRBJ1-2; no clear D. The sequence was obtained from a human donor with melanoma. Source: tumor tissue (inferred from file names), taken from a patient given nivolumab and ipilimumab in sequence. CDR3 nucleotide sequence: TGTGCCAGCAGTTTAGTAGAGACTAACTATGGCTACACCTTC. Encoded protein: CASSLVETNYGYTF.